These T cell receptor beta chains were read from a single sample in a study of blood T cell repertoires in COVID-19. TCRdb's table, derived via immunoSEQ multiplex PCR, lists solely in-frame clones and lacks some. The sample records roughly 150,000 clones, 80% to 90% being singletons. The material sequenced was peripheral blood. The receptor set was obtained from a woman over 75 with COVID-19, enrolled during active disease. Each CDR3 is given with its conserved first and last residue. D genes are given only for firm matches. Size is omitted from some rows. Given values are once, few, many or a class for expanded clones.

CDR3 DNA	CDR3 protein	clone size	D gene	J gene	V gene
TGTGCCAGCAGCGCGACCGGGACAGGGGGATCACCCCTCCACTTT	CASSATGTGGSPLHF	NA	TRBD1	TRBJ1-6	TRBV11-1
TGTGCCAGCAGCTTATTCTCAGGGGCTAAAGAGACCCAGTACTTC	CASSLFSGAKETQYF	NA	NA	TRBJ2-5	TRBV7-3
NA	CASSKVVGQGNEKLFF	NA	NA	TRBJ1-4	TRBV21-1
TGTGCCATCAGTTTTTGGACTGGAGACACAGATACGCAGTATTTT	CAISFWTGDTDTQYF	NA	NA	TRBJ2-3	TRBV10-3
TGTGCCAGCAGTTCCCGGGGACAGGGGTACGAGCAGTACTTC	CASSSRGQGYEQYF	few	TRBD1	TRBJ2-7	TRBV6-6
TGTGCCATCAGTGAGGGACAGGGGACGGCGAACACCGGGGAGCTGTTTTTT	CAISEGQGTANTGELFF	once	TRBD1	TRBJ2-2	TRBV10-3
TGTGCCAGCAGCTCTACTAGTACCCCCTACGAGCAGTACTTC	CASSSTSTPYEQYF	NA	NA	TRBJ2-7	TRBV7-9
TGTGCCAGCAGTCGCGGGAATGTCCCGGCTAATGGCTACACCTTC	CASSRGNVPANGYTF	NA	NA	TRBJ1-2	TRBV6-1
TGTGCCAGCAGCGTGACAGTTACCTACGAGCAGTACTTC	CASSVTVTYEQYF	NA	NA	TRBJ2-7	TRBV5-4
TGTGCCAGCAGCTCGGGGTTCACCGGGACCCAGTACTTC	CASSSGFTGTQYF	NA	NA	TRBJ2-5	TRBV7-8
TGTGCCAGCAGCCAGGCCTCTAGCGGGCACAATGAGCAGTTCTTC	CASSQASSGHNEQFF	NA	TRBD2	TRBJ2-1	TRBV7-3
TGTGCCAGCAGCTTCCTCCTCTCCTACAATGAGCAGTTCTTC	CASSFLLSYNEQFF	NA	NA	TRBJ2-1	TRBV11-2
TGTGCCAGCAGTCGATCCTCCCGACAGGGAAACACCGGGGAGCTGTTTTTT	CASSRSSRQGNTGELFF	NA	TRBD1	TRBJ2-2	TRBV27
TGTGCCAGCAGCTGGCTGCAGGAAGCTTTCTTT	CASSWLQEAFF	NA	NA	TRBJ1-1	TRBV2
TGCGCCAGCAGCTTGAACGAACAGGGGAGCGGCTACACCTTC	CASSLNEQGSGYTF	once	TRBD1	TRBJ1-2	TRBV5-1
TGTGCCAGCAGACGGACAGGGGACTCCTACGAGCAGTACTTC	CASRRTGDSYEQYF	NA	TRBD1	TRBJ2-7	TRBV28
TGTGCCAGCAGTTTATCCGGTCCCGGGGGCTACACCTTC	CASSLSGPGGYTF	NA	NA	TRBJ1-2	TRBV6-5
TGTGCCATCAGTGTGGAGGCCTACAATGAGCAGTTCTTC	CAISVEAYNEQFF	NA	NA	TRBJ2-1	TRBV10-3
TGTGCCAGCAGTGAAACAGGCCCCGGAACGCAGTATTTT	CASSETGPGTQYF	NA	NA	TRBJ2-3	TRBV2
TGTGCCAGCAGCTTACGGTGGAACACTGAAGCTTTCTTT	CASSLRWNTEAFF	NA	NA	TRBJ1-1	TRBV7-3
TGTGCCAGCAGCGGGCGACTAGCCGGGGATGGGAATGAGCAGTTCTTC	CASSGRLAGDGNEQFF	NA	NA	TRBJ2-1	TRBV21-1
TGTGCCAGCAACAAACAACAGAACATGAACACTGAAGCTTTCTTT	CASNKQQNMNTEAFF	few	NA	TRBJ1-1	TRBV5-4
TGTGCCAGCAGCTTATCCAGACAGAACTACGAGCAGTACTTC	CASSLSRQNYEQYF	NA	NA	TRBJ2-7	TRBV7-3
TGTGCCAGCAGTTTCCTCGGACAGGGAAACACCATATATTTT	CASSFLGQGNTIYF	NA	NA	TRBJ1-3	TRBV6-5
TGTGCCATCAGTAGGGACTCCCCCGGCACAGATACGCAGTATTTT	CAISRDSPGTDTQYF	NA	NA	TRBJ2-3	TRBV10-3
TGTGCCAGCAGCTTAGACAACTACAATGAGCAGTTCTTC	CASSLDNYNEQFF	NA	NA	TRBJ2-1	TRBV11-3
TGTGCCAGCAGCTTGGATGGGGCTAGCACAGATACGCAGTATTTT	CASSLDGASTDTQYF	few	NA	TRBJ2-3	TRBV5-4
TGTGCCAGCAGACCCGGGACAGGGAAAGCTTTCTTT	CASRPGTGKAFF	NA	TRBD1	TRBJ1-1	TRBV28
TGTGCCAGTAGCGCGATACCAGGGGCGAACACCGGGGAGCTGTTTTTT	CASSAIPGANTGELFF	once	NA	TRBJ2-2	TRBV19
TGTGCCAGCAGCCATGAGGGCTACGAGCAGTACTTC	CASSHEGYEQYF	NA	NA	TRBJ2-7	TRBV3-1/TRBV3-2
TGTGCCAGCAGCCAAGTGGGACTAGCGGCCCGGGGGAACGAGCAGTACTTC	CASSQVGLAARGNEQYF	NA	TRBD2	TRBJ2-7	TRBV3-1/TRBV3-2
TGTGCCAGCAGCTTATTTGCAGGGGTGGGCAATCAGCCCCAGCATTTT	CASSLFAGVGNQPQHF	NA	NA	TRBJ1-5	TRBV7-9
TGTGCCAGTAGTATAGGGGGGGAGGCTGAAGCTTTCTTT	CASSIGGEAEAFF	NA	NA	TRBJ1-1	TRBV19
TGTGCCAGCAGCTTAACCGGTTTAAATTCACCCCTCCACTTT	CASSLTGLNSPLHF	NA	NA	TRBJ1-6	TRBV7-3
TGTGCCAGTAGTTCGCGGGGGGGCTACGAGCAGTACTTC	CASSSRGGYEQYF	NA	TRBD2	TRBJ2-7	TRBV19
TGTGCCAGCAGTAGAGGGGGCACCTACGAGCAGTACTTC	CASSRGGTYEQYF	NA	TRBD1	TRBJ2-7	TRBV28
TGCGCCAGCAGCTTACCCGGGAGCTCCTACAATGAGCAGTTCTTC	CASSLPGSSYNEQFF	few	NA	TRBJ2-1	TRBV5-1
TGTGCCAGCAGCGTAGTGGGTAGCGGGGTTTCAGATACGCAGTATTTT	CASSVVGSGVSDTQYF	NA	TRBD2	TRBJ2-3	TRBV9
TGCGCCAGCAACAACCAGGGAAGGAACACTGAAGCTTTCTTT	CASNNQGRNTEAFF	few	NA	TRBJ1-1	TRBV5-1
TGCGCCAGCGGGGGAAGGGCTGTGGGGGCATATAATTCACCCCTCCACTTT	CASGGRAVGAYNSPLHF	NA	NA	TRBJ1-6	TRBV4-1
TGTGCCAGCAGCGTAGGGGTCGAGAGGGGGCTAATCACTGAAGCTTTCTTT	CASSVGVERGLITEAFF	NA	TRBD1	TRBJ1-1	TRBV9
TGTGCCTGGAGTACCCAGGGGAACACTGAAGCTTTCTTT	CAWSTQGNTEAFF	few	NA	TRBJ1-1	TRBV30
TGTGCCAGCAGTCTTCGACAGGGCGCTAATGAAAAACTGTTTTTT	CASSLRQGANEKLFF	NA	TRBD1	TRBJ1-4	TRBV27
TGTGCCAGCACCCGGACAGTTCAAGAGACCCAGTACTTC	CASTRTVQETQYF	NA	NA	TRBJ2-5	TRBV18
TGCGCCAGCAGCTTGGCCGGAACTGACGGGGAGACCCAGTACTTC	CASSLAGTDGETQYF	NA	NA	TRBJ2-5	TRBV5-1
TGTGCCAGCAGCTTGCGGGGGAACAATCAGCCCCAGCATTTT	CASSLRGNNQPQHF	NA	NA	TRBJ1-5	TRBV5-4
TGTGCCAGCAGCCTGGGACAGGGGAGCTATGGCTACACCTTC	CASSLGQGSYGYTF	few	TRBD1	TRBJ1-2	TRBV9
TGTGCCAGCAGCGTAGCTGGCGGGATGGGATACGAGCAGTACTTC	CASSVAGGMGYEQYF	NA	NA	TRBJ2-7	TRBV9